Here is one TCR beta chain with its context. Its antigen is not known. This may be a read error, as it is one base from a much larger clone. This sample stems from a study of CD8 T cells in ankylosing spondylitis. Study outcomes and limitations: The study looked at matched synovial fluid samples from ankylosing spondylitis patients. Disease-linked clones were reported to be significantly enriched there. In ankylosing spondylitis blood, a motif of roughly 8 highly homologous TCR beta variants appeared characteristic.

TCRdb reprocessed the 5' RACE reads via MiXCR and lists one record per CDR3 protein. The sample carries 150,000 to 200,000 distinct CDR3 sequences, around 13% recorded once. Trimming stripped 4 bases from V and 3 bases from J, with 10 bases between. Germline V lookup: CDR1 SGHDT, CDR2 YYEEEE. There are 13 residues in the CDR3. J is TRBJ1-2 and V is TRBV5-6; no clear D gene. Source material: blood, either unsorted or a sorted T cell fraction (not recorded which). The sequence derives from a female donor with ankylosing spondylitis or in good health (not recorded which). The CDR3 DNA sequence: TGTGCCAGCAGCCCTACAGATGACTATGGCTACACCTTC. This encodes CASSPTDDYGYTF.